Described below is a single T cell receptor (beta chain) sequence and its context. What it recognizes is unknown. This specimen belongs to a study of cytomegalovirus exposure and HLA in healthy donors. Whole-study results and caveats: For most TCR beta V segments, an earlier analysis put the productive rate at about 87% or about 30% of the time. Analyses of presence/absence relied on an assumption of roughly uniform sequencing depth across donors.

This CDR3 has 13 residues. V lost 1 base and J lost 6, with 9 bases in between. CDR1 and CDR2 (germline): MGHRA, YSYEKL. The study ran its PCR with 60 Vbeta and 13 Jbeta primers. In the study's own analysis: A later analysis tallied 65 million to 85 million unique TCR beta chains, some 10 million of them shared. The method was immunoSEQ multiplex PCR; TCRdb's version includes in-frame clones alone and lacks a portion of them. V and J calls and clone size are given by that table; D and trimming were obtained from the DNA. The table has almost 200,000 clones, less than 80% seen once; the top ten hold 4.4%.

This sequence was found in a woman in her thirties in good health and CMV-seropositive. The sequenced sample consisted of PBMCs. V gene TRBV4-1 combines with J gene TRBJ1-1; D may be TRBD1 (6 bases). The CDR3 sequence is CASSQGTDPEAFF. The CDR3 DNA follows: TGCGCCAGCAGCCAAGGGACAGATCCTGAAGCTTTCTTT.